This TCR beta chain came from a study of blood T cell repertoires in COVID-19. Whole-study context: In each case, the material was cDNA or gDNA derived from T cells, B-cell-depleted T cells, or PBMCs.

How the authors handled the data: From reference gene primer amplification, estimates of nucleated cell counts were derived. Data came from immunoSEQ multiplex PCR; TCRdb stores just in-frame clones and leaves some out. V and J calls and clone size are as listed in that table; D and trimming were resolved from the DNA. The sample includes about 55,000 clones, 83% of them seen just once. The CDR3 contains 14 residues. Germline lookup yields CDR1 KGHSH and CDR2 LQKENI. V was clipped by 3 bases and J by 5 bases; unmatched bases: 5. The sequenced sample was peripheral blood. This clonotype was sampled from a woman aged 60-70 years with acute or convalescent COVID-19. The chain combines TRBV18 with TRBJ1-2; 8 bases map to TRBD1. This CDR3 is CASSPIQGGYGYTF. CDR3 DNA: TGTGCCAGCTCACCCATACAGGGGGGGTATGGCTACACCTTC.